Below are 18 T cell receptor beta chains sequenced from a single sample in a study of cytomegalovirus exposure and HLA in healthy donors. Using immunoSEQ multiplex PCR, the repertoire was profiled, and TCRdb retains in-frame clones only, with some absent. The data contain about 130,000 clones, approximately 89% of them singletons. Sequencing was carried out using PBMCs. These receptors all stem from a woman aged 18 to 35 in good health and CMV-seropositive.

This rearrangement joins TRBV18 to TRBJ2-3; 10 bases align to TRBD2. The CDR3 length is 16 residues. Per germline, CDR1 KGHSH and CDR2 LQKENI. Unmatched junction bases numbered 2, after V lost 0 bases and J lost 2 bases. CDR3 region: CASSPPGLANTDTQYF. In DNA form, the CDR3 reads TGTGCCAGCTCACCACCGGGACTAGCGAACACAGATACGCAGTATTTT.

The V gene is TRBV15, the J gene TRBJ1-5; no definite D call. This CDR3 spans 18 amino acids. Trimming removed 0 bases from V and 2 bases from J, with 17 bases in between. Germline CDR1 and CDR2: LNHNV and YYDKDF (reference sequence). The CDR3 DNA follows: TGTGCCACCAGCAGAGATCGATTGCAGTACCTTGGCAATCAGCCCCAGCATTTT. It is translated as CATSRDRLQYLGNQPQHF. The entire variable domain, with the rest obtained from reference TRBV15 and TRBJ1-5, is as follows: DAMVIQNPRYQVTQFGKPVTLSCSQTLNHNVMYWYQQKSSQAPKLLFHYYDKDFNNEADTPDNFQSRRPNTSFCFLDIRSPGLGDTAMYLCATSRDRLQYLGNQPQHFGDGTRLSIL.

This chain connects TRBV9 to TRBJ1-3, with TRBD1 matching 9 bases. With 1 base clipped from V and 3 bases from J, the junction kept 11 bases outside the gene matches. This CDR3 region has 18 residues. From germline, CDR1 is SGDLS and CDR2 YYNGEE. CDR3 DNA: TGTGCCAGCAGCGTACAGCCCCGGGACAGGGACGGTGGAAACACCATATATTTT. It translates to CASSVQPRDRDGGNTIYF.

This chain joins TRBV5-6 and TRBJ2-7; tentative D call: TRBD2 (5 bases). The CDR3 is 12 amino acids. Germline CDR1 is SGHDT and CDR2 is YYEEEE. Trimming took off 0 bases at V and 6 bases at J, with 7 bases between the two ends. DNA of the CDR3: TGTGCCAGCAGCTTGGGAGGGCCCGAGCAGTACTTC. Translated: CASSLGGPEQYF.

The rearrangement joins TRBV30 to TRBJ2-7; D not resolved. Per the germline V gene, CDR1 is GTSNPN and CDR2 is SVGIG (reference sequence). Deletions cut 0 bases from V and 2 bases from J, with 8 bases between. CDR3 length: 13 residues. CDR3 region: CAWSVSAAYEQYF. DNA of the CDR3: TGTGCCTGGAGTGTTAGTGCCGCCTACGAGCAGTACTTC.

The chain couples TRBV7-2 to TRBJ2-3; 12 bases agree with TRBD2. V dropped 5 bases and J dropped 8; count of bases not matched to a gene: 5. Germline CDR1 reads SGHTA; CDR2 reads FQGNSA. This CDR3 has 14 residues. CDR3 residues: CASSQGGLAGTQYF. DNA of the CDR3: TGTGCCAGCAGCCAGGGGGGACTAGCGGGTACGCAGTATTTT.

The rearrangement links TRBV5-8 to TRBJ1-4; 8 bases are a match to TRBD1. V was pared by 4 bases and J by 0 bases, with 8 bases of the junction left unmatched. The length of the CDR3 is 17 residues. Germline CDR1 SGHTS, CDR2 YDEGEE. CDR3 protein: CASSLGQAIPTNEKLFF. CDR3 nucleotides: TGTGCCAGCAGCCTGGGACAGGCGATTCCAACTAATGAAAAACTGTTTTTT.

The chain employs TRBV7-2 and TRBJ2-7, with a possible D match to TRBD1 (6 bases). CDR1 is SGHTA and CDR2 is FQGNSA in the germline V gene. V dropped 2 bases and J dropped 2 bases, with 10 bases sitting between them. The CDR3 is 14 residues long. CDR3 loop: CASSLTGSPYEQYF. For the CDR3, the DNA is TGTGCCAGCAGCTTAACAGGGTCCCCCTACGAGCAGTACTTC.

V and J are TRBV6-6 and TRBJ1-1; a weak D match, TRBD1 (6 bases). Germline CDR1 is MNHNY and CDR2 is SVGAGI (reference sequence). The CDR3 is made up of 16 amino acids. Trimming took off 5 bases at V and 0 bases at J, with 16 bases between the two ends. CDR3 sequence (DNA): TGTGCCAGCAGTCTCCCGAGGGCAGGGGTGAACACTGAAGCTTTCTTT. Amino acid sequence: CASSLPRAGVNTEAFF.

V gene TRBV6-1 combines with J gene TRBJ1-4, with D perhaps TRBD1 (5 bases). With 11 bases removed from V and 6 bases from J, the gap between germline ends came to 19 bases. CDR1 and CDR2 (germline): MNHNS, SASEGT. This CDR3 comprises 14 residues. The chain's CDR3 is CAAYGGEKDEKLFF. The CDR3 DNA sequence: TGTGCCGCATACGGGGGTGAGAAGGATGAAAAACTGTTTTTT.

The V gene is TRBV28, the J gene TRBJ1-5; maybe TRBD1 (5 bases). V lost 2 bases to trimming and J lost 3 bases, with 11 bases between them. Germline CDR1 MDHEN, CDR2 SYDVKM. The CDR3 contains 15 residues. CDR3 in DNA: TGTGCCAGCAGTTTAGCCAAGGGGTACAATCAGCCCCAGCATTTT. This translates into CASSLAKGYNQPQHF.

V gene TRBV19 combines with J gene TRBJ1-2, with 8 bases aligning to TRBD1. This CDR3 has 13 residues. Germline V gene sequence: CDR1 LNHDA, CDR2 SQIVND (reference sequence). Trimming took 6 bases from V and 5 from J; bases not matched to a gene: 5. Here the CDR3 reads CASRQQGVYGYTF. In nucleotides, the CDR3 is TGTGCCAGTAGACAACAGGGGGTGTATGGCTACACCTTC.

V is TRBV9 and J is TRBJ2-7, with TRBD2 identical over 8 bases. Germline V gives CDR1 SGDLS, CDR2 YYNGEE. With V trimmed by 0 bases and J by 6 bases, 5 bases remained unmatched. The CDR3 consists of 14 residues. The CDR3 DNA follows: TGTGCCAGCAGCGTAGACGGGGGGGTTCTCGAGCAGTACTTC. As protein: CASSVDGGVLEQYF.

The chain uses TRBV5-8 and TRBJ2-2; TRBD2 agrees at 7 bases. V lost 1 base, J lost 6 bases, and 9 bases stayed unmatched. This CDR3 contains 16 residues. Germline V gene lookup returns CDR1 SGHTS and CDR2 YDEGEE. The CDR3: CASSLRQGGFAGELFF. The CDR3 region has the DNA TGTGCCAGCAGCTTGCGGCAGGGAGGGTTCGCCGGGGAGCTGTTTTTT.

This chain links TRBV30 with TRBJ1-2, with 8 positions matching TRBD1. Germline V gene lookup returns CDR1 GTSNPN and CDR2 SVGIG (reference sequence). After removal of 4 bases from V and 0 bases from J, the junction contained 4 bases not matched to a gene. The CDR3 covers 14 residues. The CDR3 is CAWKDRASNYGYTF. In DNA form, the CDR3 reads TGTGCCTGGAAGGACAGGGCCTCTAACTATGGCTACACCTTC.

The genes are TRBV5-5 and TRBJ1-5; perhaps TRBD1 as D (5 bases). V lost 4 bases and J 4 bases, leaving 18 bases between the germline ends. The germline CDR1 and CDR2 sequences are SGHKS and YYEKEE (reference sequence). This CDR3 spans 16 amino acids. The CDR3 region is CASSTTVSTINQPQHF. CDR3 in DNA: TGTGCCAGCAGCACGACAGTGAGTACCATTAATCAGCCCCAGCATTTT.

The genes are TRBV28 and TRBJ1-5, with 7 bases aligning to TRBD1. Germline loops: CDR1 MDHEN, CDR2 SYDVKM. The CDR3 consists of 13 residues. The V segment lost 5 bases and the J segment 4 bases; nucleotides outside the gene matches: 2. The CDR3 spells CASSGTANQPQHF. The CDR3 coding sequence is TGTGCCAGCAGTGGGACAGCGAATCAGCCCCAGCATTTT.

In its sample, this clone was seen once. The chain joins TRBV4-2 to TRBJ2-3, with TRBD2 matching 9 bases. J lost 11 bases, V lost 4 bases, and 22 bases had no gene match. CDR3 length: 18 amino acids. CDR1 is LGHNA and CDR2 is YNFKEQ in the germline V gene. The CDR3 DNA follows: TGTGCCAGCAGCCCCACAAGCGCCTTGGCTAGCGGGGAATTGGGGCAGTATTTT. Protein: CASSPTSALASGELGQYF.